The entry that follows covers one T cell receptor (beta chain) sequence. The antigen it recognizes is unknown. Per-base quality was not reported, and no clone a single base away is much larger than it. The CDR3 has 16 amino acids, counting the end cysteine and phenylalanine. Kept here is only the CDR3 DNA, which spans 48 bases and is read in frame from base 1. Relative to germline, V is 5 bases shorter and J is 9 bases shorter, with 23 bases between their ends. CDR1 and CDR2, per the germline V gene, are SGHTA and FQGNSA. The data stem from a study of OX40 agonist ivuxolimab in advanced cancers. Describing the broader study: Ivuxolimab was a fully human IgG2 agonistic monoclonal antibody targeting the costimulatory receptor OX40 (CD134). Intravenous ivuxolimab was administered to patients every 2 weeks at six dose levels: 0.01, 0.1, 0.3, 1.5, 3 and 10 mg/kg. Of the approximately 53 patients in dose escalation, some 20 had hepatocellular carcinoma, some 15 had melanoma, 9 had renal cell carcinoma and 9 had head and neck cancer. A male proportion of approximately 83% and a mean age of 60 years, ranging from roughly 23 to 90, were recorded for the dose-escalation cohort. Patients were allowed to have had prior anti-PD-1, anti-PD-L1 or anti-CTLA-4 therapy, and approximately 37% of the dose-escalation patients had been treated with checkpoint inhibitors. Partial responses were achieved by three dose-escalation patients, of whom one had hepatocellular carcinoma and two had cutaneous melanoma. The purpose of peripheral TCRbeta sequencing was to test whether ivuxolimab changed TCR sequence diversity and led to clonal T-cell expansion. The paper describes the monotherapy dose-escalation part (N of about 52 patients) of the phase I trial of ivuxolimab. Overall results and qualifications from the work: At doses from 0.1 to 3.0 mg/kg, clonal expansion was seen in both CD4+ and CD8+ blood T cells between baseline and week 6. Low levels of normalized T-cell clonal expansion were also seen in some patients who did not respond. After ivuxolimab, expanded clones were on average more numerous among CD8+ T cells than among CD4+ T cells. Which antigens the clonally expanded peripheral T cells were specific for was not determined. Partial responders in the 0.1-3.0 mg/kg groups had among the lowest normalized peripheral clonal expansion, especially among CD8+ T cells.

The trial excluded patients who had a history of autoimmune disease or who were on systemic immunosuppression. Peripheral blood for TCR sequencing was drawn from every dose cohort at baseline, at cycle 4 day 1 and at cycle 7 day 1. The samples were taken from a phase I, first-in-human, multicenter, open-label dose-escalation trial of ivuxolimab. The trial enrolled adults with locally advanced or metastatic head and neck squamous cell, hepatocellular, melanoma or renal cell carcinoma. Before TCR sequencing, CD4+ T cells and CD8+ T cells from peripheral blood were sorted into separate populations. For sequencing of the TCRbeta CDR3 region, genomic DNA was extracted from the sorted cells. The immunoSEQ Assay was used for sequencing of TCRbeta CDR3 regions. TCRdb limited this immuneACCESS table to in-frame rearrangements with V and J called. A share of clones is missing; checked studies link under half to unresolved V genes, and the rest is unexplained. The sample profile shows 75,000 to 95,000 clones; roughly 85% of them were found once. In total, the top ten clones hold approximately 0.2% of the sample.

This clonotype was obtained from an adult with an advanced solid tumor such as melanoma, head and neck, liver or kidney cancer. The chain couples TRBV7-2 to TRBJ1-5; the D gene cannot be named for sure. The specimen was CD4+ or CD8+ T cells sorted from blood, collected in a trial of the OX40 agonist ivuxolimab. The CDR3 amino acid sequence is: CASSPNLWQLLGPQHF. The base sequence is TGTGCCAGCAGCCCCAATTTATGGCAGCTCCTGGGGCCCCAGCATTTT.